This T cell receptor (beta chain) comes out of a study of T-cell reconstitution after alpha-beta-depleted transplantation in children. For TCRbeta, the library was prepared with unique molecular identifiers. TCRdb recomputed calls from the PCR reads with MiXCR, one row per CDR3 protein. The sample contains about 980,000 distinct CDR3 sequences, roughly 29% of which appear only once. Germline loops: CDR1 SEHNR, CDR2 FQNEAQ (reference sequence). This CDR3 has 11 residues. The germline V and J ends were trimmed by 6 bases and 11 bases, with 13 bases remaining between them. Whole-study findings and limits: T-cell counts and diversity at one year post-transplant came mainly from newly produced T cells. It was surviving recipient T cells and thymic progenitors that gave some patients high TCRbeta diversity at day 60. Two months or so post-transplant, alpha-beta T cells reportedly derived from several hundred expanded graft clones.

About this clonotype itself: What it binds is not known.

The chain employs TRBV7-9 and TRBJ1-1; D not resolved. Material: PBMCs, mostly from graft donor cells, obtained 360 days after TCRalphabeta/CD19-depleted stem cell transplant. The TCR comes from a boy under two years old who had a stem cell transplant for SCID, so the T cells may come from the graft donor. The CDR3, as DNA: TGTGCCAGCAGTCGGAGGGAAGGGGCTTTCTTT. Its translation is CASSRREGAFF.